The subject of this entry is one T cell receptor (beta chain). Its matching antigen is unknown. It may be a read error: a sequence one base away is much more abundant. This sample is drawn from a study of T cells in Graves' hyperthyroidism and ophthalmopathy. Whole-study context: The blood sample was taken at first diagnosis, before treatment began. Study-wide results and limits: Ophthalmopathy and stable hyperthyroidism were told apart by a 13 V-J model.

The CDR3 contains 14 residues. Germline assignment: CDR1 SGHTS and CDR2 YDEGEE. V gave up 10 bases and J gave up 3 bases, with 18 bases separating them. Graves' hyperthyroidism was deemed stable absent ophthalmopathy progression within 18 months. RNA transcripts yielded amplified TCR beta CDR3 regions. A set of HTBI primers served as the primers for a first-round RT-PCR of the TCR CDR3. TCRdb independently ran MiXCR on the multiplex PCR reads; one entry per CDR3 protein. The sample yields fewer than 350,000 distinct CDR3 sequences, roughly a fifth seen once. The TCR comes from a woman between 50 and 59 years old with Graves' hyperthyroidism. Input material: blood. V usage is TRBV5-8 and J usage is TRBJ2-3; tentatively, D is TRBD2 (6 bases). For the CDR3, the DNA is TGTGCCGGGCCCGGGACTGGACATACAGATACGCAGTATTTT. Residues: CAGPGTGHTDTQYF.